The 5 T cell receptor beta chains reported below all come from one sample, sequenced in a study of blood T cell repertoires in COVID-19. Clones were read by immunoSEQ multiplex PCR, and TCRdb kept only the in-frame ones, dropping some. The sample lists under 350,000 clones; 89% were seen once. The sequenced material came from PBMCs or T cells enriched from blood (not recorded which). The receptors originated from a woman in her thirties or forties who had recovered from COVID-19.

The chain is built from TRBV9 and TRBJ2-7; 7 bases are a match to TRBD2. With 6 bases clipped from V and 3 bases from J, the junction kept 12 bases outside the gene matches. Germline V gene lookup returns CDR1 SGDLS and CDR2 YYNGEE. The CDR3 length is 15 residues. CDR3 loop: CASTPRGRADYEQYF. The CDR3 region has the DNA TGTGCCAGCACCCCCCGTGGGAGGGCCGACTACGAGCAGTACTTC.

V usage is TRBV30 and J usage is TRBJ1-3; TRBD1 matches 7 bases. V lost 2 bases to trimming and J lost 4 bases; unmatched junction nucleotides: 11. The CDR3 is 16 residues long. Per the germline V gene, CDR1 is GTSNPN and CDR2 is SVGIG (reference sequence). The CDR3 reads CAWSFSRQGRGNTIYF. Written as DNA, the CDR3 is TGTGCCTGGAGTTTTTCGCGACAGGGAAGGGGAAACACCATATATTTT. The variable domain in full, completed from reference TRBV30 and TRBJ1-3, reads SQTIHQWPATLVQPVGSPLSLECTVEGTSNPNLYWYRQAAGRGLQLLFYSVGIGQISSEVPQNLSASRPQDRQFILSSKKLLLSDSGFYLCAWSFSRQGRGNTIYFGEGSWLTVV.

The rearrangement joins TRBV11-3 to TRBJ2-3; 12 bases align to TRBD2. The CDR3 has 16 amino acids. Germline V CDR1 and CDR2: SGHNT, YENEEA. Losses at the gene ends were 4 bases for V and 3 bases for J; bases not matched to a gene: 5. The CDR3, as DNA: TGTGCCAGCAGCTCGGGGACTAGCGGGTTGACAGATACGCAGTATTTT. It codes for CASSSGTSGLTDTQYF.

The rearrangement links TRBV9 to TRBJ2-2; 8 positions agree with TRBD1. V trimming: 3 bases; J trimming: 2 bases; junction bases outside the gene matches: 6. The germline V gene has CDR1 SGDLS and CDR2 YYNGEE. This CDR3 has 16 amino acids. This CDR3 is CASSARDRSNTGELFF. CDR3 bases: TGTGCCAGCAGCGCTAGGGACAGGAGTAACACCGGGGAGCTGTTTTTT.

This clone has just one count. The chain recombines TRBV9 with TRBJ2-6, with unresolved D. The CDR3 spans 15 residues. V lost 0 bases and J lost 4, with 8 bases in between. CDR1 and CDR2 (germline): SGDLS, YYNGEE. The CDR3 nucleotides read TGTGCCAGCAGCGTAGGGTCCGCGGGGGCCAACGTCCTGACTTTC. Protein: CASSVGSAGANVLTF. The full variable domain, rest sourced from reference TRBV9 and TRBJ2-6, is DSGVTQTPKHLITATGQRVTLRCSPRSGDLSVYWYQQSLDQGLQFLIQYYNGEERAKGNILERFSAQQFPDLHSELNLSSLELGDSALYFCASSVGSAGANVLTFGAGSRLTVL.